The clone carrying this T cell receptor beta chain was seen a few times. Its matching antigen is unknown. The data were taken from a study of early T cells in non-severe SARS-CoV-2 infection. Background on the study: The sequenced material was bulk RNA from unsorted whole blood, and its chains were unpaired.

Study results and limitations: Anti-spike CD8 specificities were favored by VDJdb matching, whose results missed private and CD4 specificities.

CDR3 length: 11 residues. From germline, CDR1 is MDHEN and CDR2 SYDVKM. The V end lost 8 bases, the J end lost 8 bases, and 9 bases lay between the germline ends. Attachment of unique molecular identifiers was made to individual cDNA molecules. TCRdb called the 5' RACE reads again in MiXCR, with one record for every CDR3 protein. Here the sample spans 85,000 to 100,000 distinct CDR3 sequences, approximately 10% being singletons. Sequencing input: whole blood. The clonotype comes from an adult who was a healthcare worker with PCR-confirmed SARS-CoV-2 infection or an uninfected control (not recorded which). V usage is TRBV28 and J usage is TRBJ1-4; tentative D call: TRBD1 (6 bases). The chain's CDR3 is CASGGGEKLFF. The CDR3 nucleotides are TGTGCCAGCGGGGGGGGCGAAAAACTGTTTTTT.